This is a list of T cell receptor beta chains from one sample in a study of T cells after yellow fever vaccination. TCRdb re-called the 5' RACE reads through MiXCR, storing one row per CDR3 protein. The sample records 450,000 to 600,000 distinct CDR3 sequences, roughly a sixth being singletons. The material was PBMCs, obtained 4 to 5 days after the first yellow fever vaccination. The receptors here all came from a man between 18 and 29 years old who received the YFV17D yellow fever vaccine. Both conserved end residues are part of each CDR3. Fields, in order: D gene, clone size, V gene, J gene, CDR3 DNA, CDR3 protein. The D gene is left open where the match is weak. The size field is filled for only some rows; it gives once, few, many or a size class.

d_call: TRBD1; clone_size: -; v_call: TRBV5-1; j_call: TRBJ1-1; cdr3_nt: TGCGCCAGCAGTTTTAGACAGGGACTGAAGATAGACACTGAAGCTTTCTTT; cdr3_aa: CASSFRQGLKIDTEAFF
d_call: TRBD1; clone_size: -; v_call: TRBV29-1; j_call: TRBJ2-1; cdr3_nt: TGCAGCGTTGACCAACAGGGGGGAACCTACAATGAGCAGTTCTTC; cdr3_aa: CSVDQQGGTYNEQFF
d_call: -; clone_size: -; v_call: TRBV4-1; j_call: TRBJ2-3; cdr3_nt: TGCGCCAGCAGCCAAGAGGGGGCCGGAGATACGCAGTATTTT; cdr3_aa: CASSQEGAGDTQYF
d_call: TRBD1; clone_size: few; v_call: TRBV6-1; j_call: TRBJ2-2; cdr3_nt: TGTGCCAGCAACAGGGGTCCCGCGAACACCGGGGAGCTGTTTTTT; cdr3_aa: CASNRGPANTGELFF
d_call: TRBD2; clone_size: -; v_call: TRBV9; j_call: TRBJ2-6; cdr3_nt: TGTGCCAGCAGCGAGGGACTAGCGGGGGCCTCCTCTGGGGCCAACGTCCTGACTTTC; cdr3_aa: CASSEGLAGASSGANVLTF
d_call: -; clone_size: few; v_call: TRBV18; j_call: TRBJ1-1; cdr3_nt: TGTGCCAGCTCATTAACATCCGCAGGGGACACTGAAGCTTTCTTT; cdr3_aa: CASSLTSAGDTEAFF
d_call: -; clone_size: -; v_call: TRBV7-8; j_call: TRBJ2-1; cdr3_nt: TGTGCCAGCAGCTTACGGTCAGCTTCCTACAATGAGCAGTTCTTC; cdr3_aa: CASSLRSASYNEQFF
d_call: -; clone_size: many; v_call: TRBV12-3/TRBV12-4; j_call: TRBJ2-3; cdr3_nt: TGTGCCAGCAGTAACGGAGATACGCAGTATTTT; cdr3_aa: CASSNGDTQYF
d_call: TRBD2; clone_size: few; v_call: TRBV5-1; j_call: TRBJ2-1; cdr3_nt: TGCGCCAGCAGCTTAGATAGCGGGGCCAATGAGCAGTTCTTC; cdr3_aa: CASSLDSGANEQFF
d_call: TRBD2; clone_size: -; v_call: TRBV7-9; j_call: TRBJ2-1; cdr3_nt: TGTGCCAGCAGCGCCCCTGAGCGGGGGAGGAGTGAGCAGTTCTTC; cdr3_aa: CASSAPERGRSEQFF
d_call: -; clone_size: -; v_call: TRBV3-1; j_call: TRBJ2-3; cdr3_nt: TGTGCCAGCAGCCATCACGGAGGGGATACGCAGTATTTT; cdr3_aa: CASSHHGGDTQYF
d_call: -; clone_size: few; v_call: TRBV20-1; j_call: TRBJ2-2; cdr3_nt: TGCAGTGCTAGAGAGGGGCACACCGGGGAGCTGTTTTTT; cdr3_aa: CSAREGHTGELFF
d_call: -; clone_size: few; v_call: TRBV18; j_call: TRBJ2-7; cdr3_nt: TGTGCCAGCTCACCTGGGAGTCACCCCCTCTACGAGCAGTACTTC; cdr3_aa: CASSPGSHPLYEQYF
d_call: -; clone_size: -; v_call: TRBV6-4; j_call: TRBJ2-7; cdr3_nt: TGTGCCAGCAGTTTGCACTACTCCTACGAGCAGTACTTC; cdr3_aa: CASSLHYSYEQYF
d_call: -; clone_size: -; v_call: TRBV10-3; j_call: TRBJ1-2; cdr3_nt: TGTGCCATCAGTGAGTCTTCCGACAAAAACTATGGCTACACCTTC; cdr3_aa: CAISESSDKNYGYTF
d_call: -; clone_size: -; v_call: TRBV6-1; j_call: TRBJ2-5; cdr3_nt: TGTGCCAGCAGTGAACTGCCCCAAGAGACCCAGTACTTC; cdr3_aa: CASSELPQETQYF
d_call: -; clone_size: few; v_call: TRBV11-2; j_call: TRBJ2-5; cdr3_nt: TGTGCCAGCAGCTCGTCGTGGCAGCGAGGATGGGAGACCCAGTACTTC; cdr3_aa: CASSSSWQRGWETQYF
d_call: TRBD1; clone_size: -; v_call: TRBV12-3/TRBV12-4; j_call: TRBJ2-1; cdr3_nt: TGTGCCAGCAGCCCTACAGGGGAAGGGCTCAATGAGCAGTTCTTC; cdr3_aa: CASSPTGEGLNEQFF
d_call: TRBD1; clone_size: -; v_call: TRBV12-3/TRBV12-4; j_call: TRBJ1-5; cdr3_nt: TGTGCCAGCCGCGGGACAGGGGGCTCTCGCAATCAGCCCCAGCATTTT; cdr3_aa: CASRGTGGSRNQPQHF
d_call: TRBD1; clone_size: -; v_call: TRBV12-3/TRBV12-4; j_call: TRBJ1-4; cdr3_nt: TGTGCCAGCAGTTCGACAGGGGGACGGTCTAATGAAAAACTGTTTTTT; cdr3_aa: CASSSTGGRSNEKLFF
d_call: -; clone_size: many; v_call: TRBV12-3/TRBV12-4; j_call: TRBJ2-7; cdr3_nt: TGTGCCAGCAGTCCCGGGCAGGGACGATCCTACGAGCAGTACTTC; cdr3_aa: CASSPGQGRSYEQYF
d_call: -; clone_size: few; v_call: TRBV11-2; j_call: TRBJ2-7; cdr3_nt: TGTGCCAGCAGCTTAGAGGTGGTCTACGAGCAGTACTTC; cdr3_aa: CASSLEVVYEQYF
d_call: TRBD2; clone_size: few; v_call: TRBV5-1; j_call: TRBJ2-3; cdr3_nt: TGCGCCAGCAGCTTGGAAGGTAGCGGGGTAGATACGCAGTATTTT; cdr3_aa: CASSLEGSGVDTQYF
d_call: -; clone_size: few; v_call: TRBV24-1; j_call: TRBJ2-5; cdr3_nt: TGTGCCACGACGCGAGGGCCGGGGGAGACCCAGTACTTC; cdr3_aa: CATTRGPGETQYF
d_call: TRBD1; clone_size: -; v_call: TRBV20-1; j_call: TRBJ1-1; cdr3_nt: TGCAGTGCTAGGAAGGGACAGCCGAACACTGAAGCTTTCTTT; cdr3_aa: CSARKGQPNTEAFF
d_call: TRBD2; clone_size: few; v_call: TRBV7-8; j_call: TRBJ2-1; cdr3_nt: TGTGCCAGCAGCGAGGGCTCGGGGGGGATCGATGAGCAGTTCTTC; cdr3_aa: CASSEGSGGIDEQFF
d_call: TRBD2; clone_size: -; v_call: TRBV20-1; j_call: TRBJ2-3; cdr3_nt: TGCAGTGCTAGAGAGTCGTGGGGGGGTACGCAGTATTTT; cdr3_aa: CSARESWGGTQYF
d_call: TRBD1; clone_size: many; v_call: TRBV7-2; j_call: TRBJ2-2; cdr3_nt: TGTGCCAGCAGCTTAGCTTGGGGGACAGACACCGGGGAGCTGTTTTTT; cdr3_aa: CASSLAWGTDTGELFF
d_call: -; clone_size: many; v_call: TRBV4-3; j_call: TRBJ1-6; cdr3_nt: TGCGCCAGCAGCCAAGAGTGGACAGCTAATTCACCCCTCCACTTT; cdr3_aa: CASSQEWTANSPLHF
d_call: -; clone_size: -; v_call: TRBV7-2; j_call: TRBJ1-1; cdr3_nt: TGTGCCAGCAGCTCAGTTGGGGGAAACACTGAAGCTTTCTTT; cdr3_aa: CASSSVGGNTEAFF
d_call: -; clone_size: few; v_call: TRBV4-1; j_call: TRBJ1-4; cdr3_nt: TGCGCCAGCAGCCCCGTGGGCGACGCCAGTGAAAAACTGTTTTTT; cdr3_aa: CASSPVGDASEKLFF
d_call: -; clone_size: few; v_call: TRBV4-3; j_call: TRBJ1-4; cdr3_nt: TGCGCCAGCAGCCAAGAAACCGATACAAAACTGTTTTTT; cdr3_aa: CASSQETDTKLFF
d_call: TRBD2; clone_size: -; v_call: TRBV4-1; j_call: TRBJ2-4; cdr3_nt: TGCGCCAGCAGCCAGTTTTCGAGCGGGGGGGCTTACATTCAGTACTTC; cdr3_aa: CASSQFSSGGAYIQYF
d_call: -; clone_size: -; v_call: TRBV18; j_call: TRBJ1-5; cdr3_nt: TGTGCCAGCTCATCGGTCGTCCGGGGCAATCAGCCCCAGCATTTT; cdr3_aa: CASSSVVRGNQPQHF
d_call: TRBD1; clone_size: few; v_call: TRBV7-2; j_call: TRBJ1-3; cdr3_nt: TGTGCCAGCAGCTTACTACCGACAGGGTCAGGAAACACCATATATTTT; cdr3_aa: CASSLLPTGSGNTIYF
d_call: -; clone_size: -; v_call: TRBV30; j_call: TRBJ2-5; cdr3_nt: TGTGCCTGGAGTCCCATCGGGGTAGGACCGATAGGGACCCAGTACTTC; cdr3_aa: CAWSPIGVGPIGTQYF